This TCR beta chain was sequenced for a study of OX40 agonist ivuxolimab in advanced cancers. Regarding the complete study: The costimulatory receptor OX40 (CD134) was targeted by ivuxolimab, a fully human IgG2 agonistic monoclonal antibody. Intravenous ivuxolimab was administered to patients every 2 weeks at six dose levels: 0.01, 0.1, 0.3, 1.5, 3 and 10 mg/kg. Patients were allowed to have had prior anti-PD-1, anti-PD-L1 or anti-CTLA-4 therapy, and approximately 39% of the dose-escalation patients had been treated with checkpoint inhibitors. A male proportion of 75% to 85% and a mean age of roughly 55 years, ranging from about 20 to 85, were recorded for the dose-escalation cohort. Of the roughly 51 patients in dose escalation, 19 had hepatocellular carcinoma, some 15 had melanoma, 9 had renal cell carcinoma and 9 had head and neck cancer. The point of sequencing TCRbeta in the periphery was to test whether ivuxolimab changed TCR sequence diversity and drove clonal T-cell expansion. The paper covers the monotherapy dose-escalation part of the phase I ivuxolimab trial, which included N ≈ 50 patients. Partial responses occurred in three dose-escalation patients, of whom one had hepatocellular carcinoma and two had cutaneous melanoma.

As concerns this clone: What antigen it recognizes has not been identified. Within one base of it there is no much larger clone, and no base qualities were kept.

Germline trimming amounts to 4 bases on V and 5 bases on J, with 9 as the count of junction bases outside the gene matches. CDR1 and CDR2, looked up from the germline V gene, are MGHRA and YSYEKL. Its CDR3 holds 15 amino acids, cysteine through phenylalanine. Only CDR3 DNA is held: 45 bases, read in frame from base 1. The study at large found these results: Clonal expansion of both CD4+ and CD8+ blood T cells was observed from baseline to week 6 at doses 0.1 to 3.0 mg/kg. The antigen specificity of the clonally expanded peripheral T cells was not determined. Low levels of normalized T-cell clonal expansion were also seen in some nonresponding patients. After ivuxolimab, expanded clones were on average more numerous among CD8+ T cells than among CD4+ T cells. In the 0.1-3.0 mg/kg groups, partial responders were among the patients with the lowest normalized peripheral clonal expansion, particularly in CD8+ T cells.

Patients with autoimmune disease history or receiving systemic immunosuppression were excluded from the trial. Peripheral blood for TCR sequencing was collected from all dose cohorts at baseline, on cycle 4 day 1, and on cycle 7 day 1. Samples came from an open-label, multicenter, first-in-human phase I dose-escalation trial of ivuxolimab. Adults with locally advanced or metastatic melanoma, renal cell, hepatocellular, or head and neck squamous cell carcinoma were enrolled in the trial. Before TCR sequencing, CD4+ and CD8+ T cells were separately sorted from peripheral blood. For sequencing of the TCRbeta CDR3 region, genomic DNA was extracted from the sorted cells. The immunoSEQ Assay was used to sequence the TCRbeta CDR3 regions. Drawn from immuneACCESS, this table holds only the in-frame rearrangements with V and J called that TCRdb kept. Clones are partly lost; checked studies trace under half to an unresolved V gene and leave the rest unexplained. The sample table lists 43,000 or so clones, more than 75% of them with a count of one. In total, the top ten clones hold about 35% of the sample.

The receptor was derived from an adult with an advanced solid tumor such as melanoma, head and neck, liver or kidney cancer. The chain is assembled from TRBV4-1 and TRBJ2-7; 9 of the junction bases match TRBD2. The sequenced sample was CD4+ or CD8+ T cells sorted from blood, obtained in a trial of the OX40 agonist ivuxolimab. This receptor has the CDR3 CASSPPGGRGDEQYF. In nucleotide form, the sequence is TGCGCCAGCAGCCCGCCCGGCGGGAGGGGGGACGAGCAGTACTTC.